This T cell receptor (beta chain) was identified during a study of OX40 agonist ivuxolimab in advanced cancers. Findings and caveats of the study: Antigens targeted by the expanded peripheral T cells were not determined. With doses of 0.1 to 3.0 mg/kg, CD4+ and CD8+ blood T cells had undergone clonal expansion by week 6. Expanded clones belonging to CD8+ T cells outnumbered, on average, those of CD4+.

The CDR3 totals 14 residues. V lost 3 bases to trimming and J lost 0 bases, with 9 bases between them. The V gene's germline CDR1 is MNHEY and CDR2 SMNVEV (reference sequence). Produced via immunoSEQ multiplex PCR; TCRdb's table is partial and in-frame only. The sample carries 35,000 to 45,000 clones, under 95% recorded once. This clone was detected once. Its antigen is not identified. This chain joins TRBV27 and TRBJ2-7, with a possible D match to TRBD2 (6 bases). The sequence came from an adult with an advanced solid tumor such as melanoma, head and neck, liver or kidney cancer. The source material was CD4+ or CD8+ T cells sorted from blood, sampled in a trial of the OX40 agonist ivuxolimab. CDR3 sequence: CASSFRGSSYEQYF. As DNA, the CDR3 is TGTGCCAGCAGTTTTCGGGGGAGCTCCTACGAGCAGTACTTC.